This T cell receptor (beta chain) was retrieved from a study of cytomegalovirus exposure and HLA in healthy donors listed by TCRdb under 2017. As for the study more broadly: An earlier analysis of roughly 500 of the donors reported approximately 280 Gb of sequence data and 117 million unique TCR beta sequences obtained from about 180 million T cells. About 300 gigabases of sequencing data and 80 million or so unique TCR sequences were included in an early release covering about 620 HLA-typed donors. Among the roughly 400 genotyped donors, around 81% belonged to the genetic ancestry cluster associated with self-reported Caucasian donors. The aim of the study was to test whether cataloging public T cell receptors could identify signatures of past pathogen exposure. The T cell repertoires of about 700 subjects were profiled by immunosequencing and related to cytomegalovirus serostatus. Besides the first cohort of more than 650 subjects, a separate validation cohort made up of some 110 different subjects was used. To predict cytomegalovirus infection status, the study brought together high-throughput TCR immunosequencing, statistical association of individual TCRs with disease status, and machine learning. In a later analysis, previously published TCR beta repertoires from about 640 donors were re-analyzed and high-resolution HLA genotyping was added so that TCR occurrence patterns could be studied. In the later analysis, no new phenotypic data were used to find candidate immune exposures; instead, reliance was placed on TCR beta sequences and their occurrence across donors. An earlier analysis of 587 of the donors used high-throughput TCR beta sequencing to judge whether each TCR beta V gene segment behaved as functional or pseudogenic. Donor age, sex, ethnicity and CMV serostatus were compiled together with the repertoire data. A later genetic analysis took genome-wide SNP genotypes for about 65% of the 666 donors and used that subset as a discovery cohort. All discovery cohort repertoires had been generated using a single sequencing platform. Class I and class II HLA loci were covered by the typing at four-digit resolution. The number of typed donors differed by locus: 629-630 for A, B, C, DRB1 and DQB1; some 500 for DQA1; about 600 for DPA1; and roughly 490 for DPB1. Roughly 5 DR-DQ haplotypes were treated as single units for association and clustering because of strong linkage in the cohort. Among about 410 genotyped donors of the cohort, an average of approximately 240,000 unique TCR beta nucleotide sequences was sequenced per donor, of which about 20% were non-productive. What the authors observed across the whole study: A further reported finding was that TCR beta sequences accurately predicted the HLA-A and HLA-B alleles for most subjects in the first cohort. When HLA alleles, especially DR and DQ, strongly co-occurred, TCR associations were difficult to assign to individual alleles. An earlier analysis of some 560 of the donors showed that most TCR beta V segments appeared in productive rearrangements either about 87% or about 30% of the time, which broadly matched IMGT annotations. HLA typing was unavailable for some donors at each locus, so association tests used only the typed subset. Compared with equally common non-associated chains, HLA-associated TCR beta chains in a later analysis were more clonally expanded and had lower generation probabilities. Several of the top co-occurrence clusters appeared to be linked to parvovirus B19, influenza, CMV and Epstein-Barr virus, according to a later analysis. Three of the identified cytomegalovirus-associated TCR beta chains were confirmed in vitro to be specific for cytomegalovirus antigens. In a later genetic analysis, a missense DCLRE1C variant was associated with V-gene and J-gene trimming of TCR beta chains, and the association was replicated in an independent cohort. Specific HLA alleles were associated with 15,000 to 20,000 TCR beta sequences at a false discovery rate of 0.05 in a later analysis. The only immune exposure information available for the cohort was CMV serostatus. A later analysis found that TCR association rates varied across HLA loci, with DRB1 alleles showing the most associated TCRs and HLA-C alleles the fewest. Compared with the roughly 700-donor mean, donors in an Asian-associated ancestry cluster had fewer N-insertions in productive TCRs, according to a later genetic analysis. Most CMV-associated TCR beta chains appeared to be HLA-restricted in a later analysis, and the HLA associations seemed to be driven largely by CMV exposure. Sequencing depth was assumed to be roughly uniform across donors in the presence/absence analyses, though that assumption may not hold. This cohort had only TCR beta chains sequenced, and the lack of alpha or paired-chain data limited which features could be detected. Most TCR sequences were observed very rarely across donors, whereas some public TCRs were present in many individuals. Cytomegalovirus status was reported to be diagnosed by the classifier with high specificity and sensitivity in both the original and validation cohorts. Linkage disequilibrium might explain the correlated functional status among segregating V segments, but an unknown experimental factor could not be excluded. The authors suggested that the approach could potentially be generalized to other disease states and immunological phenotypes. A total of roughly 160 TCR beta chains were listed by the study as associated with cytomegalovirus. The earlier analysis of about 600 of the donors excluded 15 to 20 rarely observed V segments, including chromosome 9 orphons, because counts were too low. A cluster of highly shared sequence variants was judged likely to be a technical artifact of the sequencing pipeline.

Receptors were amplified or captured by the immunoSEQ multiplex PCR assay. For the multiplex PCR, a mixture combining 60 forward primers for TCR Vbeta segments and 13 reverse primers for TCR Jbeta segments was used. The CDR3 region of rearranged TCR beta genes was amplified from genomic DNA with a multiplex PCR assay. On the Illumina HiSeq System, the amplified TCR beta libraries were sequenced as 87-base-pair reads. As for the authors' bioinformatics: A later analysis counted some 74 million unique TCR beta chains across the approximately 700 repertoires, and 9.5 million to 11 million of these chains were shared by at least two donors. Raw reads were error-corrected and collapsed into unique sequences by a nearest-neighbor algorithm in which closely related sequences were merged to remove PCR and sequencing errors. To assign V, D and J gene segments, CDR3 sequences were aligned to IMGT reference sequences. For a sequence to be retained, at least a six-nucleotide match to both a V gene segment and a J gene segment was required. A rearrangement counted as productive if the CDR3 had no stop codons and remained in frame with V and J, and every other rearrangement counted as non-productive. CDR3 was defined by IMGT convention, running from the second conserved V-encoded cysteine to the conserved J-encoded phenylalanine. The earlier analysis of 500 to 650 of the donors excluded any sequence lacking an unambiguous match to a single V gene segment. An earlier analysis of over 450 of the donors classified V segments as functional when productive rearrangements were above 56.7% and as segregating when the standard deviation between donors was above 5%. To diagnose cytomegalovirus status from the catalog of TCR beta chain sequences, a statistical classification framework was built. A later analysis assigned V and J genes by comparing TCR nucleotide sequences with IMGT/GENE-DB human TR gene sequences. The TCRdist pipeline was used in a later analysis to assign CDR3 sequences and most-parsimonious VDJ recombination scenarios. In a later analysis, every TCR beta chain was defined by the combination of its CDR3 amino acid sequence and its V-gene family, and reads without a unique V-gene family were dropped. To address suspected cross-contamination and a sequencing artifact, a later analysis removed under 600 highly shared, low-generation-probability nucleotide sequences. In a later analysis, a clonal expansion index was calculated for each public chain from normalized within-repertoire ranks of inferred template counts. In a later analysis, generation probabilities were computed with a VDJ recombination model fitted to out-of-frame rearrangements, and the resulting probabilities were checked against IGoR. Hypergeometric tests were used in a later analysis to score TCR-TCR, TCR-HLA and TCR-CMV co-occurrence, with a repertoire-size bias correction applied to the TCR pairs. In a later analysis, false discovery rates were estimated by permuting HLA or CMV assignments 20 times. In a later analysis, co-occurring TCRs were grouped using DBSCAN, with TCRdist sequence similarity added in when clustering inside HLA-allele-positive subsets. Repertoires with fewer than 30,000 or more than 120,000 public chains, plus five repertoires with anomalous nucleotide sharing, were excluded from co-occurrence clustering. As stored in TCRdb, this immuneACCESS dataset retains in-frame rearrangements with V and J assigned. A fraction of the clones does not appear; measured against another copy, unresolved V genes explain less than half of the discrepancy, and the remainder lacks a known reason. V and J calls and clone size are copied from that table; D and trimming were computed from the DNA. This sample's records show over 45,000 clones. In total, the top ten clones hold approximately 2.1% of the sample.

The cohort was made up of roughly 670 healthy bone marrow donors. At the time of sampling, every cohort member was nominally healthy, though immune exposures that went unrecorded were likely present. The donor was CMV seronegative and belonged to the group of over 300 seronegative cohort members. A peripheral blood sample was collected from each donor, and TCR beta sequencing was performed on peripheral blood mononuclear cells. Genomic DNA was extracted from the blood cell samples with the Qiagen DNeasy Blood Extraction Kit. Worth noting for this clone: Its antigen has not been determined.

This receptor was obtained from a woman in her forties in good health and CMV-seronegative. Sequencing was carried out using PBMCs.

The nucleotides read TGTGCCACGTCTGTGCGGGAGTTCCACAATGAGCAGTTCTTC. Its product reads: CATSVREFHNEQFF. This chain is built from TRBV7-9 and TRBJ2-1, with 7 middle bases fitting TRBD2. Clipping removes 10 bases from V and 5 bases from J, with 11 as the unmatched junction base count. Reading from cysteine to phenylalanine, the CDR3 counts 14 amino acids. Just the 42-base CDR3 DNA is kept, in frame starting at base 1. From the germline V gene (reference sequence), CDR1 is SEHNR and CDR2 is FQNEAQ.